These T cell receptor beta chains were read from a single sample in a study of post-analysis software for immune sequencing data. TCRdb re-called the PCR reads with MiXCR, one entry per CDR3 protein. The sample has about 540,000 distinct CDR3 sequences, roughly 34% seen once. Sequenced: blood. These TCRs come from a girl aged 2-17 years with multiple sclerosis. Each CDR3 is given with its conserved first and last residue. D genes are given only for firm matches. Clone size is shown for a subset of rows, as once, few, many or a class of expanded clone.

TRBV4-1	TRBJ1-1	-	-	CASSPLVGEVMNTEAFF	TGCGCCAGCAGCCCCCTGGTGGGGGAAGTCATGAACACTGAAGCTTTCTTT
TRBV7-9	TRBJ2-5	-	few	CASRLQLAETQYF	TGTGCCAGCAGGTTACAGCTAGCCGAGACCCAGTACTTC
TRBV12-3/TRBV12-4	TRBJ1-6	TRBD1	-	CASSRDRGELGSPLHF	TGTGCCAGCAGTAGGGACAGGGGTGAGCTCGGGTCACCCCTCCACTTT
TRBV6-1	TRBJ1-2	TRBD1	few	CASSERGGGGYTF	TGTGCCAGCAGTGAAAGAGGGGGCGGCGGCTACACCTTC
TRBV12-3/TRBV12-4	TRBJ1-2	TRBD1	-	CASLLSGAGQNYGYTF	TGTGCCAGCCTCCTCTCGGGAGCGGGACAGAACTATGGCTACACCTTC
TRBV5-6	TRBJ2-4	-	few	CASSEGTFLYAKNIQYF	TGTGCCAGCAGCGAGGGGACTTTCCTGTATGCCAAAAACATTCAGTACTTC
TRBV16	TRBJ2-7	-	-	CASGRLYYEQYF	TGTGCCAGCGGAAGACTGTACTACGAGCAGTACTTC
TRBV5-6	TRBJ2-5	-	many	CASSLAGRVETQYF	TGTGCCAGCAGCTTGGCGGGCAGGGTCGAGACCCAGTACTTC
TRBV7-9	TRBJ1-1	-	-	CASSLGFQTTEAFF	TGTGCCAGCAGCTTAGGGTTTCAGACCACTGAAGCTTTCTTT
TRBV20-1	TRBJ2-3	TRBD2	few	CSALVAGGSTDTQYF	TGCAGTGCGCTCGTAGCGGGGGGGAGCACAGATACGCAGTATTTT
TRBV7-3	TRBJ2-1	-	few	CASSLNGPRGEQFF	TGTGCCAGCAGCCTAAACGGCCCACGAGGTGAGCAGTTCTTC
TRBV12-3/TRBV12-4	TRBJ2-5	-	few	CASSILGSYSKETQYF	TGTGCCAGCAGTATCTTGGGCAGCTATTCAAAAGAGACCCAGTACTTC
TRBV20-1	TRBJ2-1	TRBD2	few	CSAVSGGPSNEQFF	TGCAGTGCTGTTAGCGGGGGTCCGTCCAATGAGCAGTTCTTC
TRBV5-6	TRBJ1-6	-	-	CASSQNASPLHF	TGTGCCAGCAGCCAAAACGCTTCACCCCTCCACTTT
TRBV11-1	TRBJ1-6	-	-	CASSPSGRDINSLLHF	TGTGCCAGCAGCCCCTCGGGTCGGGACATTAATTCACTCCTCCACTTT
TRBV20-1	TRBJ1-1	-	-	CSVSGFGVMNTEAFF	TGCAGTGTGAGCGGGTTTGGCGTGATGAACACTGAGGCTTTCTTT
TRBV4-2	TRBJ1-2	-	few	CASSPERGLYNYGYTF	TGTGCCAGCAGCCCAGAACGGGGCTTGTACAACTATGGCTACACCTTC
TRBV5-1	TRBJ2-1	TRBD2	few	CASSIRAGGGEQFF	TGCGCCAGCAGCATCCGAGCGGGGGGTGGTGAGCAGTTCTTC
TRBV20-1	TRBJ2-7	TRBD1	-	CSALGQRNYEQYF	TGCAGTGCTCTGGGACAGAGGAACTACGAGCAGTACTTC
TRBV5-5	TRBJ2-3	TRBD2	few	CASSFGTSSTQYF	TGTGCCAGCAGCTTCGGGACTAGCTCTACGCAGTATTTT